The text below deals with one T cell receptor (beta chain). This sample is drawn from a study of blood T cell repertoires in COVID-19. This table comes from immunoSEQ multiplex PCR, and its TCRdb copy is limited to in-frame clones, with some not included. This sample has under 200,000 clones; around 82% occur once, and the top ten carry around an eighth. Germline-derived CDR1 and CDR2 are SGHTS and YDEGEE. Trimming took 0 bases from V and 2 from J, leaving 9 bases between them. This CDR3 is built from 15 residues. V usage is TRBV5-8 and J usage is TRBJ2-1; D may be TRBD1 (5 bases). The clonotype comes from a man aged 18 to 30 with active or convalescent COVID-19. Specimen: peripheral blood. The CDR3 coding sequence is TGTGCCAGCAGCTTGGGGCAGGGCACCTACAATGAGCAGTTCTTC. Its protein product is CASSLGQGTYNEQFF. The variable domain in full, with the rest retrieved from reference TRBV5-8 and TRBJ2-1, is EAGVTQSPTHLIKTRGQQATLRCSPISGHTSVYWYQQALGLGLQFLLWYDEGEERNRGNFPPRFSGRQFPNYSSELNVNALELEDSALYLCASSLGQGTYNEQFFGPGTRLTVL.